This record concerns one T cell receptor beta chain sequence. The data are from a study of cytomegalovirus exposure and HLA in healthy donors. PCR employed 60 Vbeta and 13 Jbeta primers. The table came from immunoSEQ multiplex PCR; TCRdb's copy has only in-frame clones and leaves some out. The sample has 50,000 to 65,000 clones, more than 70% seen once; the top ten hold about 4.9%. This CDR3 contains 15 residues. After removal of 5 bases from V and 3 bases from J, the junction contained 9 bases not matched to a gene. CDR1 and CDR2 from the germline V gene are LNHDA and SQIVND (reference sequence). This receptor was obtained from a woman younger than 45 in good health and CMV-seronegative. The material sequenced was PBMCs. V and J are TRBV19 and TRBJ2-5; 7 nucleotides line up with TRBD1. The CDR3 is CASSPPGQIKETQYF. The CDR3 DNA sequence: TGTGCCAGTAGTCCTCCGGGACAGATAAAAGAGACCCAGTACTTC.